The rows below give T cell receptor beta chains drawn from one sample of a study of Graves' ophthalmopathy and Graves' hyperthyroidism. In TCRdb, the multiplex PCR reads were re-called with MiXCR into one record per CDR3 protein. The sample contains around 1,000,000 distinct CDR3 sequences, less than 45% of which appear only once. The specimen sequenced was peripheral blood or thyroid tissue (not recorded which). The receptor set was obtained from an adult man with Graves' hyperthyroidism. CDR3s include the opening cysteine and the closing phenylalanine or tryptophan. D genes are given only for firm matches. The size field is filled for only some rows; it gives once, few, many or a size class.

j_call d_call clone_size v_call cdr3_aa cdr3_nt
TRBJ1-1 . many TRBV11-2 CASSLFQGVSDTEAFF TGTGCCAGCAGCTTATTCCAGGGCGTCTCGGACACTGAAGCTTTCTTT
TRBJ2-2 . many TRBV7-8 CASSSRHNTGELFF TGTGCCAGCAGCTCAAGACACAATACCGGGGAGCTGTTTTTT
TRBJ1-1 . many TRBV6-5 CASSYSGGAEAFF TGTGCCAGCAGTTACTCGGGGGGAGCTGAAGCTTTCTTT
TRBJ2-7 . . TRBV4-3 CASSQGQTTSPYEQYF TGCGCCAGTAGCCAGGGGCAGACCACCAGCCCCTACGAGCAGTACTTC
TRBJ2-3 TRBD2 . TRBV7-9 CASSFGLAGSTDTQYF TGTGCCAGCAGCTTTGGACTAGCGGGGAGCACAGATACGCAGTATTTT
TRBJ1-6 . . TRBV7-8 CASSQAQNRENSPLHF TGCGCCAGCAGCCAAGCCCAGAACAGGGAGAATTCACCCCTCCACTTT
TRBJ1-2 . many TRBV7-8 CATTIPGLSYGYTF TGTGCCACCACTATACCGGGACTGTCCTATGGCTACACCTTC
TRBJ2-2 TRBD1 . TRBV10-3 CAISDSLRGQGAPNTGELLF TGTGCCATCAGTGACTCCTTGCGGGGACAGGGGGCACCGAACACCGGGGAGCTGCTTTTT
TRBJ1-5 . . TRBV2 CASSLAWISNQPQHF TGCGCCAGCAGCCTCGCATGGATTAGCAATCAGCCCCAGCATTTT
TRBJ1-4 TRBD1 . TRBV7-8 CASSQGQGIGEKLFF TGTGCCAGCAGCCAGGGACAGGGCATCGGTGAAAAACTGTTTTTT
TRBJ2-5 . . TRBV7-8 CASSLYVGRETQYF TGTGCCAGCAGCTTATATGTGGGCAGGGAGACCCAGTACTTC
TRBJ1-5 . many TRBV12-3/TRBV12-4 CASSQGPLQPQHF TGTGCCAGCAGTCAGGGACCTCTTCAGCCCCAGCATTTT
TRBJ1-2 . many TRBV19 CAAKGVRNYGYTF TGTGCCGCCAAAGGAGTCAGGAACTATGGCTACACCTTC
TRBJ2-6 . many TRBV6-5 CASSYSSVGANVLTF TGTGCCAGCAGTTACTCGAGCGTTGGGGCCAACGTCCTGACTTTC
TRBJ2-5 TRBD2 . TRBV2 CASSPPGGGRGEPQHF TGTGCCAGCAGTCCCCCGGGGGGGGGCCGAGGGGAGCCCCAGCACTTC
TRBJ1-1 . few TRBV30 CAIKRSEAFF TGTGCTATCAAGCGGTCTGAAGCTTTCTTT
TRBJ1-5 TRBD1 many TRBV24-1 CATSDKKTGSNQPQHF TGTGCCACCAGTGACAAAAAGACAGGGAGCAATCAGCCCCAGCATTTT
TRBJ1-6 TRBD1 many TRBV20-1 CSARDHRGLGSPLHF TGCAGTGCTAGGGACCACAGGGGGCTGGGGTCACCCCTCCACTTT
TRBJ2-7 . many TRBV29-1 CSVVVTLSSYEQYF TGCAGCGTTGTTGTGACTTTGAGCTCCTACGAGCAGTACTTC
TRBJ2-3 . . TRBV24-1 CATSDRQGGTDTQYF TGTGCCACCAGTGACCGACAGGGAGGTACAGATACGCAGTATTTT
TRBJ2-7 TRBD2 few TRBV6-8 CASSLIAIGRVYEQYF TGTGCCAGCAGTCTTATCGCAATCGGGAGGGTTTACGAGCAGTACTTC
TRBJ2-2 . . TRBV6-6 CASSLKGVANTGELFF TGTGCCAGCAGTCTGAAGGGGGTAGCGAACACCGGGGAGCTGTTTTTT
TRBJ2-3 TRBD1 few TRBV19 CASNVLHHRDRVTDTQYF TGTGCCAGTAACGTCCTTCATCACCGGGACAGGGTCACAGATACGCAGTATTTT
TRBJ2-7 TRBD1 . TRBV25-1 CASSFPPTGAFSYEQYF TGTGCCAGCAGTTTCCCGCCAACAGGGGCCTTTTCCTACGAGCAGTACTTC
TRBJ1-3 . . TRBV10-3 CASSHTAYSGNTIYF TGTGCCAGCAGCCACACAGCGTACTCTGGAAACACCATATATTTT
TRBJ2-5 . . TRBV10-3 CELGGRQETQYF TGTGAGCTCGGGGGAAGACAAGAGACCCAGTACTTC
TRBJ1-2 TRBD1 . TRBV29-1 CSVGPEGAGYGYTF TGCAGCGTCGGACCTGAGGGGGCCGGCTATGGCTACACCTTC
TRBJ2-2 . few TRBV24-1 CATSDLLGGLAGELFF TGTGCCACCAGTGATTTGTTGGGGGGTTTGGCCGGGGAGCTGTTTTTT
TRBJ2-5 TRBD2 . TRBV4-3 CASSQDWTSGQETQYF TGCGCCAGCAGCCAAGACTGGACTAGCGGACAAGAGACCCAGTACTTC
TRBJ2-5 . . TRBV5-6 CASSFVGKGRETQYF TGTGCCAGCAGCTTTGTGGGCAAGGGTCGGGAGACCCAGTACTTC
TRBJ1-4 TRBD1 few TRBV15 CATSARQGEKLFF TGTGCCACCAGCGCCCGACAGGGGGAAAAACTGTTTTTT
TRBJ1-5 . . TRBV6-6 CASSPPSTGFLPEDQPQHF TGTGCCAGCAGTCCTCCGTCGACAGGTTTTTTGCCGGAGGATCAGCCCCAGCATTTT
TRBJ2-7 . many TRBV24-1 CATSDPNAGTYEQYF TGTGCCACCAGTGACCCCAACGCGGGGACCTACGAGCAGTACTTC
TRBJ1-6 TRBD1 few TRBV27 CARRSTGASPLHF TGTGCCAGAAGATCAACAGGGGCCTCACCCCTCCACTTT
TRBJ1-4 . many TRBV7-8 CASSLVSWGFGEKLFF TGTGCCAGCAGCTTAGTATCCTGGGGTTTTGGGGAAAAACTGTTTTTT
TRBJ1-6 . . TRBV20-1 CSASAGGSSPLHF TGCAGTGCTAGCGCTGGGGGCAGTTCACCCCTCCACTTT
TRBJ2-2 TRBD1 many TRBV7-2 CASSLVGQGVNTGELFF TGTGCCAGCAGCTTAGTCGGACAGGGGGTAAACACCGGGGAGCTGTTTTTT
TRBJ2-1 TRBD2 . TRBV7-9 CASSLVRLAGSNEQFF TGTGCCAGCAGCTTAGTCCGACTAGCGGGATCTAATGAGCAGTTCTTC
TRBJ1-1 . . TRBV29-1 CSSGGPEAFF TGCAGCTCTGGTGGGCCTGAAGCTTTCTTT
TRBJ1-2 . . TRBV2 CASKSGGGRANYGYTF TGTGCCAGCAAATCAGGTGGTGGCAGGGCAAACTATGGCTACACCTTC
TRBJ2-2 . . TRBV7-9 CASSPPRERGDTGELFF TGTGCCAGCAGCCCTCCTCGCGAGAGGGGGGACACCGGGGAGCTGTTTTTT
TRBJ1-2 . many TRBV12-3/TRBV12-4 CASTERPMRGYTF TGTGCCAGCACCGAGAGACCCATGAGGGGCTACACCTTC
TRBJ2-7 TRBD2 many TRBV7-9 CASSLTPLAGAYEQYF TGTGCCAGCAGCTTAACCCCACTAGCGGGAGCCTACGAGCAGTACTTC
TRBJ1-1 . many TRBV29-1 CSVEQDVTEAFF TGCAGCGTTGAGCAGGACGTCACTGAAGCTTTCTTT
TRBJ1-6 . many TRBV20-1 CSAREIGGGNSPLHF TGCAGTGCTAGAGAAATCGGTGGGGGGAATTCACCCCTCCACTTT
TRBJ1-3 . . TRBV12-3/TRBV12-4 CASSPVGNTIYF TGTGCCAGCAGCCCTGTAGGAAACACCATATATTTT
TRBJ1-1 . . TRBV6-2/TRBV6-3 CASSYRDLNTEAFF TGTGCCAGCAGTTATCGTGATTTGAACACTGAAGCTTTCTTT
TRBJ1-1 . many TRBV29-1 CSVEGENTEAFF TGCAGCGTTGAGGGGGAAAACACTGAAGCTTTCTTT